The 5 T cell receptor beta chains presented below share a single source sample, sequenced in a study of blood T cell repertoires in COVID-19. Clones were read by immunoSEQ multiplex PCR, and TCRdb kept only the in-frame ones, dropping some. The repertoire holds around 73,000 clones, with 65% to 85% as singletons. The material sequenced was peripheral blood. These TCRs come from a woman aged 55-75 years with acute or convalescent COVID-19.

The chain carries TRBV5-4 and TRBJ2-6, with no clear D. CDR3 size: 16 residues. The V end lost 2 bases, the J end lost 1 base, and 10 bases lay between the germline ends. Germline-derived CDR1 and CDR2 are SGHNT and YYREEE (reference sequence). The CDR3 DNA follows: TGTGCCAGCAGCTTCCCTACGGGTTCTGGGGCCAACGTCCTGACTTTC. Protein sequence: CASSFPTGSGANVLTF.

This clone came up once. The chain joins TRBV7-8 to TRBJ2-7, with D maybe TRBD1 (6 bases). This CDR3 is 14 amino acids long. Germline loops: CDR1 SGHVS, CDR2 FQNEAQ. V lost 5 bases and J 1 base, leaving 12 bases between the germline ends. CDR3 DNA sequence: TGTGCCAGCAGCCGATGGACAGAGTCCTACGAGCAGTACTTC. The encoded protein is CASSRWTESYEQYF.

DNA for the CDR3: TGCGCCAGCAGCTTGCTTGGCGGCTCCTACAATGAGCAGTTCTTC. Translating it yields CASSLLGGSYNEQFF. This chain links TRBV5-1 with TRBJ2-1; D is unclear. Germline assignment: CDR1 SGHRS and CDR2 YFSETQ. V was clipped by 1 base and J by 0 bases, with 8 bases between them. This CDR3 is built from 15 residues.

In nucleotides, the CDR3 is TGTGCCAGTGGCAGACGGAGGTCTGTTGAAAAACTGTTTTTT. It yields the protein CASGRRRSVEKLFF. This chain uses TRBV19 with TRBJ1-4; D remains unclear. V shed 8 bases and J shed 7 bases, with 17 bases lying between them. Germline CDR1 and CDR2: LNHDA and SQIVND (reference sequence). The CDR3 has 14 residues.

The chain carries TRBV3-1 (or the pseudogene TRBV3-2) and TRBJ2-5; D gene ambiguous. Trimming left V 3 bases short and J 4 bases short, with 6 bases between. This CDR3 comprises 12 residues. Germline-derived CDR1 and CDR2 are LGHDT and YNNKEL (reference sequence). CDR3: CASSHIRETQYF. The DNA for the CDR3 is TGTGCCAGCAGCCATATCCGAGAGACCCAGTACTTC.